This T cell receptor beta chain was sequenced in a study of STAT5B mutations in CD4+ large granular lymphocyte leukemia. Regarding the study as a whole: Patient CD4-sorted repertoires stayed more clonal than healthy ones after leukemic-clone removal.

Produced via immunoSEQ multiplex PCR; TCRdb's table is partial and in-frame only. The profile shows 20,000 to 25,000 clones, about four fifths of them singletons. The CDR3 covers 12 residues. The V end was cut by 5 bases, the J end by 4 bases, with 6 bases between. Germline V lookup: CDR1 LNHDA, CDR2 SQIVND (reference sequence). In the case of this clone: Its target is not known. Other DNA sequences in this sample translate to the same CDR3.

The chain has TRBV19 and TRBJ2-1; D call uncertain. Sequenced material: CD4+ T cells from blood buffy coats. The sequence came from a human donor in good health. The CDR3 DNA sequence: TGTGCCAGTAGTGCCCTGTACAATGAGCAGTTCTTC. Translated: CASSALYNEQFF.